The sequence of this T cell receptor beta chain was determined in a study of T-cell reconstitution after alpha-beta-depleted transplantation in children (dated by TCRdb to about 2016). About the study as a whole: Using TCR repertoire profiling, the study followed T-cell immune reconstitution in a quantitative way in children after TCRalphabeta/CD19-depleted allogeneic hematopoietic cell transplantation.

The treatment or condition label of this sample denotes: allogeneic hematopoietic cell transplantation with graft depleted of TCRalphabeta T cells and CD19 B cells. Transplant recipients were children who received TCRalphabeta/CD19-depleted allogeneic hematopoietic cell grafts. A note on this clonotype: Its antigen is still unknown. Base qualities are missing; no much larger clone stands one base away.

What the study reported, not specific to this receptor: The frequencies of hyperexpanded clones fell over the following months, and after one year, T-cell counts and TCRbeta diversity were mostly attributed to newly produced T cells. The apparently early alphabetaT-cell count recovery about two months after transplant was reportedly dependent on only several hundred rapidly expanded clones derived from non-depleted graft cells. In some patients, the high TCRbeta diversity seen at day 60 was put down to recipient T cells and intrathymic progenitors that had survived conditioning.

Library preparation used PCR. Sequencing instrument: Illumina HiSeq 2500. To normalize quantification of the TCRbeta repertoire, the TCR libraries were built with molecular barcoding that relied on unique molecular identifiers. TCRdb itself trimmed the public reads at Q25 with fastp, ran MiXCR and retained productive beta chains. Each entry is one CDR3 protein sequence, shown with its most common DNA and genes. For this sample the table gives more than 85,000 distinct CDR3 sequences, of which about 7.5% were detected only once. The ten largest clones take up about a sixth of the sample. From the cysteine through the phenylalanine, the CDR3 covers 19 amino acids. Only the CDR3 DNA stays, 57 bases, in frame from base 1. Via the germline V gene, CDR1 is SGHRS and CDR2 YFSETQ. V loses 4 bases of germline sequence and J loses 0 bases, and the interval between the two ends is 23 bases.

The chain is made from TRBV5-1 and TRBJ1-3; the D region possibly corresponds to TRBD1 (6 bases align). Sample: PBMCs, taken before TCRalphabeta/CD19-depleted stem cell transplant. The TCR comes from a boy aged 2 to 10 with acute lymphoblastic leukemia, due to receive a stem cell transplant. The DNA sequence reads TGCGCCAGCAGCCTCGACGGGGGCCGTTTTACTCTCTCTGGAAACACCATATATTTT. Its protein reads: CASSLDGGRFTLSGNTIYF.